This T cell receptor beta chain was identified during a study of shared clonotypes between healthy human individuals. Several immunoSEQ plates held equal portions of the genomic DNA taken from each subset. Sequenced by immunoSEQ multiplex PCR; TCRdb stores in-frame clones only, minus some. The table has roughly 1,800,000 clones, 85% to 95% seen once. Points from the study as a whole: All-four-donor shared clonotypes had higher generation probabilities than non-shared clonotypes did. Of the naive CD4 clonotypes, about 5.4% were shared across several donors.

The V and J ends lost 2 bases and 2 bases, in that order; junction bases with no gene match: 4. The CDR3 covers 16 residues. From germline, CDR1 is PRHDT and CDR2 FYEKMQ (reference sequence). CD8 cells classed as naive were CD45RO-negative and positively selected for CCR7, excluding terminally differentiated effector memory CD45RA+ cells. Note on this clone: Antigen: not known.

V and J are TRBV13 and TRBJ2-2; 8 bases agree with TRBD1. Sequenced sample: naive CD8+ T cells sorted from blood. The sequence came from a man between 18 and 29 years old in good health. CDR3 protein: CASSLRTGRNTGELFF. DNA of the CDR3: TGTGCCAGCAGCTTAAGGACAGGGAGAAACACCGGGGAGCTGTTTTTT.